This is a list of T cell receptor beta chains from one sample in a study of blood T cells in healthy people across ages. MiXCR, run by TCRdb on the 5' RACE reads, gives a single entry per CDR3 protein. The data show 800,000 to 900,000 distinct CDR3 sequences, 60% to 80% seen once. The sequenced sample consisted of blood. These receptors all stem from a man aged 25-45 years in good health. Both conserved end residues are part of each CDR3. D genes are given only for firm matches. Not every row has a clone size; where given, it reads once, few, many or a size class.

V: TRBV27
J: TRBJ2-3
D: .
size: many
CDR3: CASSRTWGDTQYF
DNA: TGTGCCAGCAGTCGAACGTGGGGCGATACGCAGTATTTT

V: TRBV6-4
J: TRBJ2-1
D: TRBD2
size: .
CDR3: CASSDFAAGVTLIMNEQFF
DNA: TGTGCCAGCAGTGACTTCGCAGCGGGGGTCACCCTGATAATGAATGAGCAGTTCTTC

V: TRBV4-2
J: TRBJ1-2
D: TRBD1
size: few
CDR3: CASSHDPQGQGGNGYTF
DNA: TGTGCCAGCAGCCATGACCCCCAAGGACAGGGCGGTAATGGCTACACCTTC

V: TRBV25-1
J: TRBJ1-4
D: .
size: .
CDR3: CASTESMGGEKLFF
DNA: TGTGCCAGCACCGAATCGATGGGGGGGGAAAAACTGTTTTTT

V: TRBV4-2
J: TRBJ2-1
D: .
size: .
CDR3: CASSQDYGFSYNEQFF
DNA: TGTGCCAGCAGCCAAGATTACGGATTCTCCTACAATGAGCAGTTCTTC

V: TRBV20-1
J: TRBJ1-5
D: TRBD1
size: .
CDR3: CSARDLLRDRVSNQPQHF
DNA: TGCAGTGCTAGAGACCTCCTCAGAGACAGGGTTAGCAATCAGCCCCAGCATTTT

V: TRBV29-1
J: TRBJ2-7
D: .
size: few
CDR3: CSVVGLWDGYEQYF
DNA: TGCAGCGTTGTGGGGCTTTGGGATGGATACGAGCAGTACTTC

V: TRBV3-1
J: TRBJ1-5
D: TRBD1
size: once
CDR3: CASSLTPDRLNQPQHF
DNA: TGTGCCAGCAGCCTTACCCCGGACAGGCTCAATCAGCCCCAGCATTTT

V: TRBV10-3
J: TRBJ2-3
D: TRBD1
size: .
CDR3: CAISAPGQGTDTQYF
DNA: TGTGCCATCAGTGCCCCGGGACAGGGCACAGATACGCAGTATTTT

V: TRBV7-3
J: TRBJ2-2
D: TRBD2
size: .
CDR3: CATSREGQINTGELFF
DNA: TGTGCCACCTCGCGGGAGGGACAGATAAACACCGGGGAGCTGTTTTTT

V: TRBV25-1
J: TRBJ2-5
D: .
size: .
CDR3: CASARGLETQYF
DNA: TGTGCCAGCGCCCGGGGACTAGAGACCCAGTACTTC

V: TRBV29-1
J: TRBJ1-1
D: .
size: .
CDR3: CSVEDQRGAPEAFF
DNA: TGCAGCGTTGAAGATCAGCGGGGAGCCCCTGAAGCTTTCTTT

V: TRBV29-1
J: TRBJ2-7
D: .
size: .
CDR3: CSPGGISYEQYF
DNA: TGCAGCCCTGGAGGGATCTCCTACGAGCAGTACTTC

V: TRBV27
J: TRBJ2-7
D: TRBD1
size: .
CDR3: CASSLGTGRYEQYF
DNA: TGTGCCAGCAGTCTCGGGACAGGGCGCTACGAGCAGTACTTC

V: TRBV28
J: TRBJ2-7
D: .
size: .
CDR3: CASRGTPGSYEQYF
DNA: TGTGCCAGCAGGGGGACGCCCGGCTCCTACGAGCAGTACTTC

V: TRBV29-1
J: TRBJ2-1
D: .
size: .
CDR3: CSVEDRWASYNEQFF
DNA: TGCAGCGTTGAAGATCGGTGGGCCTCCTACAATGAGCAGTTCTTC

V: TRBV4-2
J: TRBJ1-2
D: .
size: .
CDR3: CASSQDSGRADGYTF
DNA: TGTGCCAGCAGCCAAGATTCCGGTCGTGCGGATGGCTACACCTTC

V: TRBV28
J: TRBJ2-7
D: .
size: .
CDR3: CASSPPIGFFPYEQYF
DNA: TGTGCCAGCAGTCCACCTATCGGGTTTTTCCCCTACGAGCAGTACTTC

V: TRBV6-1
J: TRBJ1-2
D: TRBD1
size: .
CDR3: CVSKLTGALNPIYGYTF
DNA: TGTGTCAGCAAACTTACAGGGGCCCTAAACCCAATCTATGGCTACACCTTC

V: TRBV12-3/TRBV12-4
J: TRBJ2-5
D: TRBD2
size: few
CDR3: CASLPGGSGSQETQYF
DNA: TGTGCCAGCCTACCCGGTGGTAGCGGGAGTCAAGAGACCCAGTACTTC

V: TRBV5-1
J: TRBJ2-7
D: .
size: few
CDR3: CASSSGALSYEQYF
DNA: TGCGCCAGCAGCTCCGGGGCCCTCTCCTACGAGCAGTACTTC

V: TRBV4-3
J: TRBJ1-4
D: .
size: .
CDR3: CASSQDGGGIGEKLFF
DNA: TGCGCCAGCAGCCAAGATGGGGGGGGCATCGGTGAAAAACTGTTTTTT

V: TRBV2
J: TRBJ2-7
D: .
size: .
CDR3: CASSRGPEQYF
DNA: TGTGCCAGCAGCCGCGGACCCGAGCAGTACTTC

V: TRBV4-2
J: TRBJ2-1
D: TRBD2
size: .
CDR3: CASSLRLAHEQFF
DNA: TGTGCCAGCAGCTTGCGACTAGCCCATGAGCAGTTCTTC